The T cell receptor (beta chain) described here comes from a study of cytomegalovirus exposure and HLA in healthy donors. Study summary: From HLA-typed donors, an early data release held about 85 million unique TCRs.

With 60 Vbeta and 13 Jbeta primers, the PCR was carried out. Sequencing used immunoSEQ multiplex PCR; TCRdb keeps in-frame clones, though not all of them. This table has 150,000 to 200,000 clones, roughly 79% appearing once. Notes on the study in general: Evidence from a later analysis indicated that most CMV-associated TCR beta chains looked HLA-restricted. A missense variant in DCLRE1C was later tied to TCR beta V- and J-gene trimming. Most of the TCR beta V segments (in an earlier analysis) were productive either about 87% or about 30% of the time.

As regards this clone: Its matching antigen is unknown.

CDR3 length: 16 amino acids. In germline, CDR1 is SGHDT, CDR2 YYEEEE. V lost 0 bases to trimming and J lost 5 bases, with 16 bases between them. Sequenced: PBMCs. The origin of this receptor is a woman aged 25-40 years in good health and CMV-seropositive. V gene TRBV5-6 combines with J gene TRBJ2-3; no definite D call. DNA for the CDR3: TGTGCCAGCAGCTTGGCCCCGCCCCGGGTAGGAGATACGCAGTATTTT. It encodes CASSLAPPRVGDTQYF. The full variable domain, rest sourced from reference TRBV5-6 and TRBJ2-3, is DAGVTQSPTHLIKTRGQQVTLRCSPKSGHDTVSWYQQALGQGPQFIFQYYEEEERQRGNFPDRFSGHQFPNYSSELNVNALLLGDSALYLCASSLAPPRVGDTQYFGPGTRLTVL.